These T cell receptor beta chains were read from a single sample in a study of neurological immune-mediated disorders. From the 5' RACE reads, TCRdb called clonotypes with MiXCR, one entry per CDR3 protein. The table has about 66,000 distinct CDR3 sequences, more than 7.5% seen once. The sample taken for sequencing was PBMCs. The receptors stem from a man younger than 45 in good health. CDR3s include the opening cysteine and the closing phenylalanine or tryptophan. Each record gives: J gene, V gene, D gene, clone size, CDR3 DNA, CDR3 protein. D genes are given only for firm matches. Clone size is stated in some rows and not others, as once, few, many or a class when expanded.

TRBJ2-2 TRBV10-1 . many TGCGCCAGCAGTGAGTTATCGGAAACCGGGGAGCTGTTTTTT CASSELSETGELFF
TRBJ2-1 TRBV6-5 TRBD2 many TGTGCCAGCAGTAGGACTAGGGGATACAATGAGCAGTTCTTC CASSRTRGYNEQFF
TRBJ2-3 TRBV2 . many TGTGCCAGCAGTACGTACTTAGCAAGTGGGCAGTATTTT CASSTYLASGQYF
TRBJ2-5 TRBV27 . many TGTGCCAGCAGTACGGTCGGCGAGACCCAGTACTTC CASSTVGETQYF
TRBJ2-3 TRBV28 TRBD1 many TGTGCCAGCAGTTCCACGGACAGGGTCAGCACAGATACGCAGTATTTT CASSSTDRVSTDTQYF
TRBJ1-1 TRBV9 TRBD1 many TGTGCCAGCAGCGCAACCACCGGGACAGGGGGCACTGAAGCTTTCTTT CASSATTGTGGTEAFF
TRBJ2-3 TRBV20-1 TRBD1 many TGCAGTGCTAGATCGCCAGGGGGCGTACGCACAGATACGCAGTATTTT CSARSPGGVRTDTQYF
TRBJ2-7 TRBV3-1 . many TGTGCCAGCAGCCAGAGCCAATTCTCCTACGAGCAGTACTTC CASSQSQFSYEQYF
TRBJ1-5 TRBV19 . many TGTGCCAGTAGCCAAACAAGGCACCCAGTACAGCCCCAGCATTTT CASSQTRHPVQPQHF
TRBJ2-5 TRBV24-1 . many TGTGCCACCAGTGATTTGGCAGGGGAATCCGAGACCCAGTACTTC CATSDLAGESETQYF
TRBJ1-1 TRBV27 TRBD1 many TGTGCCAGCAGTCCTGGGGACAGGGAGAACACTGAAGCTTTCTTT CASSPGDRENTEAFF
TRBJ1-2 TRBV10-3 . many TGTGCCACGCTGTCGGGCCTTGGAAATGGCTACACCTTC CATLSGLGNGYTF
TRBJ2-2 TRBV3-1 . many TGTGCCAGCAGCACCCGGACAGTCTACACCGGGGAGCTGTTTTTT CASSTRTVYTGELFF
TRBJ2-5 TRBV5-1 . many TGCGCCAGCAGCTTGGTGTCCAGGGCAGAGACCCAGTACTTC CASSLVSRAETQYF
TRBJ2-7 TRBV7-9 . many TGTGCCAGCAGCCCCGCAGGGAGTCCGACGCAGTACTTC CASSPAGSPTQYF
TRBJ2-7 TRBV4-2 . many TGTGCCAGCAGCCAAGATCAGGCTAGCTCCTACGAGCAGTACTTC CASSQDQASSYEQYF
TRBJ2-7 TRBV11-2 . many TGTGCCAGCAGCTTAGCGGCGCGGGGCTCCTACGAGCAGTACTTC CASSLAARGSYEQYF
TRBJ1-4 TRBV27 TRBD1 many TGTGCCAGCAGCGGAGACAGGGACCTTGCAACTAATGAAAAACTGTTTTTT CASSGDRDLATNEKLFF
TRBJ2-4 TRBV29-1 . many TGCAGCGTTGACAGTCCAGTAGCCAAAAACATTCAGTACTTC CSVDSPVAKNIQYF
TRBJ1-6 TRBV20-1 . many TGCAGTGCTAGAGTTCCGGGGACAAGTAAGAGCTCCTATAATTCACCCCTCCACTTT CSARVPGTSKSSYNSPLHF
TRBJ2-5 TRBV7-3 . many TGTGCCAGCAGTCCCGGCCCGGGGGTCACAGAGACCCAGTACTTC CASSPGPGVTETQYF
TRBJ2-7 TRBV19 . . TGTGCCAGTAGTACGCCAGGGAGCTCCTACGAGCAGTACTTC CASSTPGSSYEQYF
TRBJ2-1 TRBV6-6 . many TGTGCCAGCAGTGGGGACACCAATGAGCAGTTCTTC CASSGDTNEQFF
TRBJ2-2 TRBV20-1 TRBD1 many TGCAGTGCTACACGGACAGGAAACACCGGGGAGCTGTTTTTT CSATRTGNTGELFF
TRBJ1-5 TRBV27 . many TGTGCCAGCAGTTTAGGTGGGGGAAATCAGCCCCAGCATTTT CASSLGGGNQPQHF
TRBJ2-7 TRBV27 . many TGTGCCAGCAGTTTATCGGGGCTCTACGAGCAGTACTTC CASSLSGLYEQYF
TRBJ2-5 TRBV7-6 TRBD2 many TGTGCCAGCAGCTTGGGAGCGGGAGGATGGGAGACCCAGTACTTC CASSLGAGGWETQYF
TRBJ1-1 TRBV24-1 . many TGTGCCACCAGTGAGTTGACCGGGACGCAGAACACTGAAGCTTTCTTT CATSELTGTQNTEAFF
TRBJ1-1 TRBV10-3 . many TGTGCCATCAGTGAGGGAGAAACAGGTGCGGCTTTCTTT CAISEGETGAAFF
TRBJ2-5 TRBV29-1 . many TGCAGCGTTGAAGGGGACCAAGAGACCCAGTACTTC CSVEGDQETQYF
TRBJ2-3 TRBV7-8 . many TGTGCCAGCAGCTCTACTGGACAAAATACGCAGTATTTT CASSSTGQNTQYF
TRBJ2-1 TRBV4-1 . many TGCGCCAGCAGCCAAGAAATATACAGATCGGGCTCCTACAATGAGCAGTTCTTC CASSQEIYRSGSYNEQFF
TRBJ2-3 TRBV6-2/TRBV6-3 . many TGTGCCAGCAGCCGATGGACTGGCACGGATACGCAGTATTTT CASSRWTGTDTQYF
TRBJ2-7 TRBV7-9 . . TGTGCCAGCAGCGGAGCGGAGGCGACCGACGGGCAGTACTTC CASSGAEATDGQYF
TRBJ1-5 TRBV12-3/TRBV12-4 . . TGTGCCAGCAGCCTAGGGGGGAGTCAGCCCCAGCATTTT CASSLGGSQPQHF
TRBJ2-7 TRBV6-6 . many TGTGCCAGCAGTTACTGGGGGGGGGCCTCCTACGAGCAGTACTTC CASSYWGGASYEQYF
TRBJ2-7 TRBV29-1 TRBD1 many TGCAGCGCTACTAAAGCAGGGGGTAGCTACGAGCAGTACTTC CSATKAGGSYEQYF
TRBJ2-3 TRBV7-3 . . TGTGCCAGCAGCTTCACTCCGGGACATAGCAACACAGATACGCAGTATTTT CASSFTPGHSNTDTQYF
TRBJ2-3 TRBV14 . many TGTGCCAGCAGCCGAGGACCGATAGCAGATACGCAGTATTTT CASSRGPIADTQYF
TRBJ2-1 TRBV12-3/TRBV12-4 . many TGTGCCAGCAGTTTAACCGGGAGAAGTGGTGAGCAGTTCTTC CASSLTGRSGEQFF
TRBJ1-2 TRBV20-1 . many TGCAGTGCTAGTTGGACAGAAGATGGCTACACCTTC CSASWTEDGYTF
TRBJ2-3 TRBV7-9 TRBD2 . TGTGCCAGCAGCCCAAGACTAGCGACCACAGATACGCAGTATTTT CASSPRLATTDTQYF
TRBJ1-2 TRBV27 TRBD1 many TGTGCCAGCAGTTTTGGACAGGGGGCTTACACCTTC CASSFGQGAYTF
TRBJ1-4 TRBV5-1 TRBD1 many TGCGCCAGCAGCTTGGGGAGGGGGCACAATGAAAAACTGTTTTTT CASSLGRGHNEKLFF
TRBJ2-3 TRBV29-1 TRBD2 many TGCAGCGGGTGGACTAGCGGCACAGATACGCAGTATTTT CSGWTSGTDTQYF
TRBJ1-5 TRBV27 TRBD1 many TGTGCCAGTAGGGCGGGACAGGACCTTAGCAATCAGCCCCAGCATTTT CASRAGQDLSNQPQHF
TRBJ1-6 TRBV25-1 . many TGTGCCAGCCGAGGACTGGGAAATTCACCCCTCCACTTT CASRGLGNSPLHF
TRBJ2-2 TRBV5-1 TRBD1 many TGCGCCAGCAGCTCGACAGGGGATCCCGGGGAGCTGTTTTTT CASSSTGDPGELFF
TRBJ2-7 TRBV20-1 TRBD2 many TGCAGTGCTCCACCTAGCGGAGCACTTATGGCATCCAGCTACGAGCAGTACTTC CSAPPSGALMASSYEQYF
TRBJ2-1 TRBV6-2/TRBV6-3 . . TGTGCCAGCAGCTCCGATACCTACAATGAGCAGTTCTTC CASSSDTYNEQFF
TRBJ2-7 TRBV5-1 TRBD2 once TGCGCCAGCAGCCCAGCGACTAGCGGGAGCCGGCGGTACTTC CASSPATSGSRRYF
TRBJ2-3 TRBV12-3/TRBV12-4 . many TGTGCCAGCACCCCCGGGGTTAGCGAATCAGATACGCAGTATTTT CASTPGVSESDTQYF